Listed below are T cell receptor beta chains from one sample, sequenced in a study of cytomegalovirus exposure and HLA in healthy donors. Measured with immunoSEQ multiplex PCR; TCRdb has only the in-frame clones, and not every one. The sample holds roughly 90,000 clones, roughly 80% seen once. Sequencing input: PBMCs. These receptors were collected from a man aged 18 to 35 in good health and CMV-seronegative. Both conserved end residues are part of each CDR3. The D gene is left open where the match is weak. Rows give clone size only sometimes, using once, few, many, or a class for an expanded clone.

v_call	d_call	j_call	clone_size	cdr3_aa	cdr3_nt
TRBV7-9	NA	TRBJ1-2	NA	CASSSTEYGGYTF	TGTGCCAGCAGCTCTACAGAGTATGGAGGCTACACCTTC
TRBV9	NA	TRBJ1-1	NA	CASSVVLSGGAAFF	TGTGCCAGCAGCGTAGTCCTCTCCGGAGGGGCGGCTTTCTTT
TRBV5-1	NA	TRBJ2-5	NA	CASSLAGNRETQYF	TGCGCCAGCAGCTTGGCGGGGAATCGGGAGACCCAGTACTTC
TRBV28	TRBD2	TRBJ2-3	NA	CASSYPGLAGGSVSSDTQYF	TGTGCCAGCAGTTACCCCGGACTAGCGGGAGGGAGTGTCTCCTCAGATACGCAGTATTTT
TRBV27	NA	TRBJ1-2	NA	CASSFRGNLYGYTF	TGTGCCAGCAGTTTCCGGGGGAACCTCTATGGCTACACCTTC
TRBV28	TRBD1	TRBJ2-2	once	CATDPGGSGTGELFF	TGTGCCACCGATCCAGGGGGCTCGGGCACCGGGGAGCTGTTTTTT
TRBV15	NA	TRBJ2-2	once	CATSRDHGTGELFF	TGTGCCACCAGCAGAGATCACGGGACCGGGGAGCTGTTTTTT
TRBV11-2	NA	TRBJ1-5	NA	CASSSNQGQPQHF	TGTGCCAGCAGCTCCAACCAGGGTCAGCCCCAGCATTTT
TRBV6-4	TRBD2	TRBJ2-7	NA	CASSFSAGGYYEQYF	TGTGCCAGCAGTTTTTCCGCCGGGGGGTACTACGAGCAGTACTTC
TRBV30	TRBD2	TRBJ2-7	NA	CAWSVGRFAGGRTPYEQYF	TGTGCCTGGAGTGTCGGGAGATTCGCGGGAGGCCGAACTCCCTACGAGCAGTACTTC
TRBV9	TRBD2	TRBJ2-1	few	CASTLAGGPDEQFF	TGTGCCAGCACTCTAGCGGGAGGGCCCGATGAGCAGTTCTTC
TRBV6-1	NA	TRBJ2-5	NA	CASSEAGVLETQYF	TGTGCCAGCAGTGAAGCAGGGGTGTTGGAGACCCAGTACTTC
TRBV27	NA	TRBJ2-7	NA	CASSPGTEIRYEQYF	TGTGCCAGCAGTCCCGGAACAGAGATAAGGTACGAGCAGTACTTC
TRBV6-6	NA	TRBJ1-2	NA	CASSYSLWGDGYTF	TGTGCCAGCAGTTACTCACTCTGGGGAGACGGCTACACCTTC
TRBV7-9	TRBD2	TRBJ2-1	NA	CASSPTAGLANEQFF	TGTGCCAGCAGCCCAACAGCGGGGTTGGCCAATGAGCAGTTCTTC
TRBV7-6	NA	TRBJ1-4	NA	CASSLARGGELFF	TGTGCCAGCAGCTTAGCTAGGGGCGGGGAACTGTTTTTT
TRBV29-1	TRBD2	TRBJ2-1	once	CSVEDRASGSSYNEQFF	TGCAGCGTTGAAGATCGGGCTAGCGGGAGCTCCTACAATGAGCAGTTCTTC
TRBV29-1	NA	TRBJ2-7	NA	CSVARTDYEQYF	TGCAGCGTTGCGAGGACTGACTACGAGCAGTACTTC
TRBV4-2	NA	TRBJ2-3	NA	CASSQGGDPMGADTQYF	TGTGCCAGCAGCCAAGGGGGGGATCCTATGGGTGCAGATACGCAGTATTTT
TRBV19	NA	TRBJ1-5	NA	CASMAGVSNQPQHF	TGTGCCAGTATGGCAGGGGTTAGCAATCAGCCCCAGCATTTT
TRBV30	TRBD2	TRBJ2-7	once	CAWSPVGLAGGRGLKISHEQYF	TGTGCCTGGAGTCCAGTCGGACTAGCGGGAGGAAGAGGACTTAAGATAAGTCACGAGCAGTACTTC
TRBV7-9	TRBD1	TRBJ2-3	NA	CASSSGDRTTDTQYF	TGTGCCAGCAGCTCTGGGGACAGGACGACAGATACGCAGTATTTT
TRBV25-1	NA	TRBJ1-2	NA	CASSVQGYGYTF	TGTGCCAGCAGTGTACAGGGTTATGGCTACACCTTC
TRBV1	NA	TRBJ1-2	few	CTSSQEVKPGHYGYTF	TGCACCAGCAGCCAAGAAGTAAAGCCAGGGCACTATGGCTACACCTTC
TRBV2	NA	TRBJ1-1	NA	CASSGVSMNTEAFF	TGTGCCAGCAGTGGTGTCAGTATGAACACTGAAGCTTTCTTT
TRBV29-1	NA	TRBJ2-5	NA	CSVRHPLAQETQYF	TGCAGCGTTAGACACCCTTTGGCCCAAGAGACCCAGTACTTC
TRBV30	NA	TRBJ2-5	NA	CAWSNGGSETQYF	TGTGCCTGGAGCAATGGGGGGTCCGAGACCCAGTACTTC
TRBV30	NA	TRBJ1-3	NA	CAWGRWGAEHGNTIYF	TGTGCCTGGGGCCGTTGGGGCGCGGAACATGGAAACACCATATATTTT
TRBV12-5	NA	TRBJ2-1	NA	CASGLDLLGGSFDNEQFF	TGTGCTAGTGGTTTGGATCTTCTTGGGGGCTCCTTTGACAATGAGCAGTTCTTC
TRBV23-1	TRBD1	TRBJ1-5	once	CASSQPLGGGHQPQHF	TGCGCCAGCAGTCAACCCTTAGGGGGCGGGCATCAGCCCCAGCATTTT
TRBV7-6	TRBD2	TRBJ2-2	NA	CASSFPPTSGSRAGELFF	TGTGCCAGCAGTTTTCCTCCGACTAGCGGGAGTAGGGCCGGGGAGCTGTTTTTT
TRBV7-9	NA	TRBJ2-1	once	CASSLVAGRSGLSYNEQFF	TGTGCCAGCAGCTTAGTGGCAGGGAGGTCGGGACTTTCCTACAATGAGCAGTTCTTC
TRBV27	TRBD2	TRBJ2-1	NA	CASSRTSYNEQFF	TGTGCCAGCAGTAGGACTAGCTACAATGAGCAGTTCTTC